This record concerns one T cell receptor beta chain sequence. Unmatched junction bases numbered 18, after V lost 1 base and J lost 7 bases. The CDR3 length is 18 residues. In germline, CDR1 is KGHSH, CDR2 LQKENI. In the original workflow: Reference gene primer amplification gave estimated nucleated cell counts. Assay used: immunoSEQ multiplex PCR; TCRdb lists only in-frame clones, some missing. Clone size and the V and J calls come from that table; the DNA yielded D and trimming. The sample lists some 670,000 clones; around 89% were seen once. The data were obtained in a study of blood T cell repertoires in COVID-19. At the level of the study: Both acute and convalescent COVID-19 samples were obtained from the United States, Italy and Spain.

Material: peripheral blood. The V call is TRBV18, the J call TRBJ1-2, with 7 bases fitting TRBD1. The TCR originated in a young woman with acute or convalescent COVID-19. The CDR3 nucleotides read TGTGCCAGCTCACCACAAGGATCCCCCGGGACAGCCATCGGTGGCTACACCTTC. This translates into CASSPQGSPGTAIGGYTF.